This T cell receptor beta chain is from a study of T cell responses to AZD1222 COVID-19 vaccine. Overall study results and limits: The donor cohort was predominantly white British with a female majority, and clonal diversity may have been underestimated.

For this clone: Antigen: not known.

TCRdb keeps only in-frame clones here, not all; method: immunoSEQ multiplex PCR. This repertoire shows fewer than 110,000 clones, more than 75% found once; its top ten account for 16%. CDR1 and CDR2 from the germline V gene are SEHNR and FQNEAQ (reference sequence). The CDR3 is made up of 16 amino acids. Germline trimming cut 5 bases from V and 3 bases from J; bases unmatched to any gene: 8. Sequences were derived from peripheral blood, sampled on day 0 of AZD1222 vaccination. The rearrangement uses TRBV7-9 and TRBJ1-5; 9 nucleotides agree with TRBD1. The TCR comes from an adult in good health. CDR3 in DNA: TGTGCCAGCAGCCCCCAGGGGACAGGGAACAATCAGCCCCAGCATTTT. Amino acid sequence: CASSPQGTGNNQPQHF. The variable domain in full, with the rest retrieved from reference TRBV7-9 and TRBJ1-5, is DTGVSQNPRHKITKRGQNVTFRCDPISEHNRLYWYRQTLGQGPEFLTYFQNEAQLEKSRLLSDRFSAERPKGSFSTLEIQRTEQGDSAMYLCASSPQGTGNNQPQHFGDGTRLSIL.